This entry lists 15 T cell receptor beta chains sequenced from one sample in a study of T cell repertoires in cytomegalovirus infection. Antigens for these TCRs are unknown. TCRdb re-derived calls from the reads in MiXCR, one entry per CDR3 protein. The repertoire has approximately 1,000,000 distinct CDR3 sequences, around a third of them found once; the top ten carry about 14%. Material: cultured CD8+ T cells from PBMCs, obtained from culture after CMV antigen stimulation. All receptors come from a human donor in good health (CMV status not recorded). Some clones in this sample may be carry-over from other donors' samples.

This clonotype has just a few counts. The chain links TRBV6-1 to TRBJ2-7; D might be TRBD2 (6 bases). CDR3 length equals 15 residues. V was trimmed by 5 bases and J by 1 base, leaving 15 bases between them. The germline CDR1 and CDR2 sequences are MNHNS and SASEGT. CDR3 nucleotides: TGTGCCAGCAGTACCGGGACTTACCTTTCCTACGAGCAGTACTTC. It yields the protein CASSTGTYLSYEQYF.

This rearrangement joins TRBV20-1 to TRBJ2-2, with a tentative D call TRBD2 (6 bases). Germline CDR1 DFQATT, CDR2 SNEGSKA (reference sequence). V was pared by 0 bases and J by 5 bases, with 19 bases between. The CDR3 runs to 17 residues. The CDR3 reads CSARDREDGGLTGELFF. Written as DNA, the CDR3 is TGCAGTGCTAGAGATCGAGAAGACGGGGGACTTACCGGGGAGCTGTTTTTT.

This clonotype has a handful of counts. CDR3 DNA sequence: TGTGCCAGCAGCCCCCCAGAGAGGGACACTGAAGCTTTCTTT. Its protein product is CASSPPERDTEAFF. This chain joins TRBV6-6 and TRBJ1-1; no clear D. From germline, CDR1 is MNHNY and CDR2 SVGAGI (reference sequence). V was trimmed by 6 bases and J by 3 bases, leaving 14 bases between them. There are 14 residues in the CDR3.

This clonotype was recorded at least ten times. This chain connects TRBV6-1 to TRBJ2-7, with unresolved D. The V and J ends lost 1 base and 2 bases respectively, with 12 bases between them. Germline V lookup: CDR1 MNHNS, CDR2 SASEGT. The CDR3 has 15 residues. The CDR3 coding sequence is TGTGCCAGCAGTGAAGATCACAGAGGAGCCTACGAGCAGTACTTC. Amino acid sequence: CASSEDHRGAYEQYF.

This sequence joins TRBV29-1 and TRBJ1-1, with 7 bases aligning to TRBD1. CDR1 and CDR2 (germline): SQVTM, ANQGSEA. The CDR3 is 12 residues long. J was trimmed by 4 bases and V by 6 bases; bases with no gene match: 5. The CDR3 here is CSVDRQSTEAFF. For the CDR3, the DNA is TGCAGCGTGGACAGGCAGAGCACTGAAGCTTTCTTT.

This clonotype has a handful of counts. V gene TRBV14 combines with J gene TRBJ2-3; D possibly corresponds to TRBD1 (7 bases). Trimming shortened V by 5 bases and J by 2 bases, and 14 bases separated the two germline ends. The CDR3 runs to 15 residues. Germline V gene lookup returns CDR1 SGHDN and CDR2 FVKESK. The CDR3 DNA follows: TGTGCCAGCAGCTTGCGGGACAGATTCACAGATACGCAGTATTTT. Translating it yields CASSLRDRFTDTQYF.

This clonotype was counted ten times or more. The CDR3 DNA sequence: TGTGCCAGCAGTCCGCGGACAGGGGTGAGAGGTGAAGCTTTCTTT. Translating it yields CASSPRTGVRGEAFF. The gene calls are TRBV12-3 or TRBV12-4 and TRBJ1-1; 9 nucleotides match TRBD1. Unmatched junction bases numbered 11, after V lost 5 bases and J lost 7 bases. The CDR3 is 15 amino acids.

This clonotype was picked up a small number of times. The chain couples TRBV12-3 or TRBV12-4 to TRBJ1-4; no reliable D call. V dropped 3 bases and J dropped 6 bases, with 11 bases sitting between them. The CDR3 is made up of 14 amino acids. CDR3 loop: CASSLERPYEKLFF. CDR3 sequence (DNA): TGTGCCAGCAGTTTGGAGCGGCCCTATGAAAAACTGTTTTTT.

The chain joins TRBV6-1 to TRBJ1-2; D remains unclear. The V end was cut by 6 bases, the J end by 3 bases, with 11 bases between. The CDR3 spans 13 residues. The V gene's germline CDR1 is MNHNS and CDR2 SASEGT. Here the CDR3 reads CASRPGGYYGYTF. The CDR3 nucleotides are TGTGCCAGCAGGCCGGGTGGCTACTATGGCTACACCTTC.

This clonotype was detected a few times. V usage is TRBV5-8 and J usage is TRBJ1-5; TRBD1 matches 7 bases. The CDR3 runs to 15 residues. CDR1 is SGHTS and CDR2 is YDEGEE in the germline V gene. V gave up 4 bases and J gave up 6 bases; unmatched junction bases: 10. CDR3 sequence reads: CASSRRTGDTQPQHF. CDR3 DNA: TGTGCCAGCAGCCGTCGTACAGGGGATACTCAGCCCCAGCATTTT.

This clonotype was found many times. The rearrangement joins TRBV9 to TRBJ2-3, with D perhaps matching TRBD1 or TRBD2 (5 bases each). This CDR3 region has 15 residues. In germline, CDR1 is SGDLS, CDR2 YYNGEE. Trimming removed 1 base from V and 2 bases from J, with 11 bases in between. The CDR3 protein is CASSVRDRFTDTQYF. The CDR3 coding sequence is TGTGCCAGCAGCGTACGGGACCGATTCACAGATACGCAGTATTTT.

Note on this clonotype: Just one base apart from a much larger clone, this may be a read error. The chain combines TRBV7-2 with TRBJ2-3; 7 positions agree with TRBD2. Germline CDR1 and CDR2: SGHTA and FQGNSA. This CDR3 region has 14 residues. CDR3 bases: TGTGCCAACAGCCCGCGGGGGTACGGAGATACGCAGTATTTT. It specifies CANSPRGYGDTQYF.

In its sample, this clonotype was seen many times. V usage is TRBV7-6 and J usage is TRBJ1-6; TRBD1 aligns across 10 bases. CDR3 length: 20 amino acids. After removal of 6 bases from V and 3 bases from J, the junction contained 17 bases not matched to a gene. The germline V gene encodes CDR1 SGHVS and CDR2 FNYEAQ. CDR3: CASSTLTRDRGAIYNSPLHF. The CDR3 DNA is TGTGCCAGCAGTACTCTGACCCGGGACAGGGGTGCCATCTATAATTCACCCCTCCACTTT.

The CDR3 DNA reads TGCGCCAGCATCGACGCTGGGGGTGCTGAAGCTTTCTTT. This translates into CASIDAGGAEAFF. J is TRBJ1-1 and V is TRBV4-1; perhaps TRBD1 as D (5 bases). The CDR3 sequence is 13 residues long. Germline V gene lookup returns CDR1 MGHRA and CDR2 YSYEKL. V was pared by 7 bases and J by 6 bases, with 15 bases between.

The V gene is TRBV19, the J gene TRBJ2-5; 7 nucleotides agree with TRBD2. V shed 9 bases, J shed 5 bases, and the junction held 12 bases outside the gene matches. Per the germline V gene, CDR1 is LNHDA and CDR2 is SQIVND (reference sequence). The CDR3 runs 14 residues. The CDR3 region is CASAWGGLGETQYF. The CDR3 nucleotides read TGTGCCAGCGCCTGGGGGGGACTGGGGGAGACCCAGTACTTC. Complete variable domain (other parts from reference TRBV19 and TRBJ2-5): DGGITQSPKYLFRKEGQNVTLSCEQNLNHDAMYWYRQDPGQGLRLIYYSQIVNDFQKGDIAEGYSVSREKKESFPLTVTSAQKNPTAFYLCASAWGGLGETQYFGPGTRLLVL.